This T cell receptor (beta chain) was sequenced in a study of T cell responses to AZD1222 COVID-19 vaccine. TCRdb's table, derived via immunoSEQ multiplex PCR, lists solely in-frame clones and lacks some. The sample lists about 150,000 clones, 75% to 90% occurring once. V dropped 4 bases and J dropped 2 bases, with 15 bases sitting between them. The CDR3 extends over 17 amino acids. Germline V CDR1 and CDR2: SGHTA, FQGNSA. The V and J genes are TRBV7-2 and TRBJ1-6, with D possibly TRBD1 on 6 matching bases. Material: peripheral blood, obtained on day 0 of AZD1222 vaccination. The receptor was derived from an adult in good health. CDR3 residues: CASSSGPGETYNSPLHF. The CDR3 nucleotides are TGTGCCAGCAGCTCTGGTCCAGGGGAGACCTATAATTCACCCCTCCACTTT.